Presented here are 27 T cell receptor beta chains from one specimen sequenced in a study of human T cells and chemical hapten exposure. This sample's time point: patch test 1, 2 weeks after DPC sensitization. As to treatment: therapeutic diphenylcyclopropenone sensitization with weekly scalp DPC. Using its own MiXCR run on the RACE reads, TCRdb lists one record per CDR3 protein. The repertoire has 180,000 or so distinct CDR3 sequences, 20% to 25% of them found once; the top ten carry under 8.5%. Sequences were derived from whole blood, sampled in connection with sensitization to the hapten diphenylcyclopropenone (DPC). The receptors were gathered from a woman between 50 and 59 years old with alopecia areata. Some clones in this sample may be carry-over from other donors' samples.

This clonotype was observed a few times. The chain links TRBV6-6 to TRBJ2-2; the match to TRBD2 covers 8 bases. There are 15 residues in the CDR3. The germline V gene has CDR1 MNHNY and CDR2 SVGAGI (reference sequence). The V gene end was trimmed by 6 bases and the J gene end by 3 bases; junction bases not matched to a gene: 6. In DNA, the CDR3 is TGTGCCAGCAGACCGCCAGCGGGAGACACCGGGGAGCTGTTTTTT. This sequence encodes CASRPPAGDTGELFF.

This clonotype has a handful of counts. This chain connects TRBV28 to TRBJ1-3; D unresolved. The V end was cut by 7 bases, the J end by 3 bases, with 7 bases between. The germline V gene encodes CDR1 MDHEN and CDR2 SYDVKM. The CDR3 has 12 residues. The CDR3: CASMEGGNTIYF. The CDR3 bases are TGTGCCAGCATGGAGGGTGGAAACACCATATATTTT. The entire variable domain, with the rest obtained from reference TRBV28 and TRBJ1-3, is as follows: DVKVTQSSRYLVKRTGEKVFLECVQDMDHENMFWYRQDPGLGLRLIYFSYDVKMKEKGDIPEGYSVSREKKERFSLILESASTNQTSMYLCASMEGGNTIYFGEGSWLTVV.

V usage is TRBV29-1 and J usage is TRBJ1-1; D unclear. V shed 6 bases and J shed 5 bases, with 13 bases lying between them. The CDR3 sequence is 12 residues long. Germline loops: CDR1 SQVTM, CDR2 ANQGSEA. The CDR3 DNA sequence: TGCAGCGTGACACCTGGGAGTACTGAAGCTTTCTTT. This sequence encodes CSVTPGSTEAFF.

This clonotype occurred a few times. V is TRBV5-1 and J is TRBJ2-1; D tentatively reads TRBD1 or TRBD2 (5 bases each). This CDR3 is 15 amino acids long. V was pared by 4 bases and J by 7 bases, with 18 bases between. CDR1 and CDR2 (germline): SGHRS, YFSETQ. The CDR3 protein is CASSPSEGFWNEQFF. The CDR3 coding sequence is TGCGCCAGCAGCCCCAGCGAGGGGTTTTGGAATGAGCAGTTCTTC. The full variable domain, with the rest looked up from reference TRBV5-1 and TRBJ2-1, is KAGVTQTPRYLIKTRGQQVTLSCSPISGHRSVSWYQQTPGQGLQFLFEYFSETQRNKGNFPGRFSGRQFSNSRSEMNVSTLELGDSALYLCASSPSEGFWNEQFFGPGTRLTVL.

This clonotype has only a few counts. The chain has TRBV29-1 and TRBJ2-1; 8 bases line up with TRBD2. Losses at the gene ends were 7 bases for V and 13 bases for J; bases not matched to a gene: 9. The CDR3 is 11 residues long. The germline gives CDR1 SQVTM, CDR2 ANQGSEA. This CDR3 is CSGNSGNYQFF. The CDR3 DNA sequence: TGCAGCGGAAATAGCGGGAATTACCAGTTCTTC.

The CDR3 nucleotides are TGTGCCACCAGCAGAGGGACGGTACAAGAGACCCAGTACTTC. It codes for CATSRGTVQETQYF. This chain links TRBV15 with TRBJ2-5; D remains ambiguous. Germline V CDR1 and CDR2: LNHNV, YYDKDF (reference sequence). The CDR3 is 14 amino acids. The V gene lost 1 base and the J gene lost 2 bases, with 8 bases spanning the gap.

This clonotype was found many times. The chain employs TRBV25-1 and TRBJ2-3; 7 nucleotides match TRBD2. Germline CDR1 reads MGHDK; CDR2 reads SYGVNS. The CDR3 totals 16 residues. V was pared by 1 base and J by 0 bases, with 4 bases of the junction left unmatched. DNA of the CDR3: TGTGCCAGCAGTGAATCCGCTAGCGGAAGCACAGATACGCAGTATTTT. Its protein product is CASSESASGSTDTQYF.

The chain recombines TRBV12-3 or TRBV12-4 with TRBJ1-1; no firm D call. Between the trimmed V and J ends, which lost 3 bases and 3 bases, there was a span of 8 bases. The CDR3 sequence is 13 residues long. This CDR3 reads CASSFGEDTEAFF. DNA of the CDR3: TGTGCCAGCAGTTTTGGGGAGGACACTGAAGCTTTCTTT.

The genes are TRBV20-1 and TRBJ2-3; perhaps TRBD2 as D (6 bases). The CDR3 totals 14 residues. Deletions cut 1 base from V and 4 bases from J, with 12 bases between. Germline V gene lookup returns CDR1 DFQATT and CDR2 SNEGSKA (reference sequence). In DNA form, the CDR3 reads TGCAGTGCTAGAGGAGAGCTAGCGTCAGATACGCAGTATTTT. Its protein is CSARGELASDTQYF.

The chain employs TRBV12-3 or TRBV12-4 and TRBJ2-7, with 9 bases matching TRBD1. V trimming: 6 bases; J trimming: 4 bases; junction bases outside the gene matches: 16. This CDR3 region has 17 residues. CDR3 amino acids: CASSPQGGGTGRYEQYF. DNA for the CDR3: TGTGCCAGCAGCCCCCAGGGGGGGGGGACAGGGAGGTACGAGCAGTACTTC.

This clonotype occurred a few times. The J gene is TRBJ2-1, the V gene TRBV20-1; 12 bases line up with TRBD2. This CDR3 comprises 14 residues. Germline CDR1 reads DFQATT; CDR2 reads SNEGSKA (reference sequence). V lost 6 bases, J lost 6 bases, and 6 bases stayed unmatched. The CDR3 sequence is CSALAGGYGNEQFF. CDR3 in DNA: TGCAGTGCACTAGCGGGAGGATACGGCAATGAGCAGTTCTTC.

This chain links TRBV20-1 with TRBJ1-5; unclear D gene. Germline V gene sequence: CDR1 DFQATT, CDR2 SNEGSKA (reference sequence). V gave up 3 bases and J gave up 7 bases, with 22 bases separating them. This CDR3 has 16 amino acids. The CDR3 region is CSARPLQASLYQPQHF. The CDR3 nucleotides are TGCAGTGCTAGGCCCCTCCAAGCCAGCTTGTACCAGCCCCAGCATTTT.

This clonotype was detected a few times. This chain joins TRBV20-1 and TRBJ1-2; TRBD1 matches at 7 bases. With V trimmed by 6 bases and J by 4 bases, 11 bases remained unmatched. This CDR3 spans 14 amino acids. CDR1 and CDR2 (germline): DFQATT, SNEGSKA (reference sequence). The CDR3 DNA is TGCAGTGCCCTGGGACAGCTCTCAAGCTATGGCTACACCTTC. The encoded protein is CSALGQLSSYGYTF.

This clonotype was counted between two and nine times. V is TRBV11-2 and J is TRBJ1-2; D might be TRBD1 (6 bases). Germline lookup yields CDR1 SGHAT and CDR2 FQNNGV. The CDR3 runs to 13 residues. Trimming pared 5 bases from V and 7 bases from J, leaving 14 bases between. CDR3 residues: CASSPDGGAGYTF. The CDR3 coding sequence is TGTGCCAGCAGCCCTGACGGGGGCGCTGGCTACACCTTC.

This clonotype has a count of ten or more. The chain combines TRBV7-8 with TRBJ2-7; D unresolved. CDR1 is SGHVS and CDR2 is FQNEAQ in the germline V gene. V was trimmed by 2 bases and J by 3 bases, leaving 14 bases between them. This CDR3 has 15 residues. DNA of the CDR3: TGTGCCAGCAGCTTATATCTTAGCCCCAACTACGAGCAGTACTTC. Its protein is CASSLYLSPNYEQYF.

CDR3 nucleotide sequence: TGTGCCAGCAGCTTAGTGTTAGGGGCTGGGGCCAACGTCCTGACTTTC. Translated, it gives CASSLVLGAGANVLTF. V usage is TRBV7-9 and J usage is TRBJ2-6; D perhaps matches TRBD1 (5 bases). The CDR3 length is 16 residues. Trimming pared 1 base from V and 2 bases from J, leaving 9 bases between. Germline lookup yields CDR1 SEHNR and CDR2 FQNEAQ (reference sequence). Using reference TRBV7-9 and TRBJ2-6 for the parts outside the CDR3, the full variable domain is DTGVSQNPRHKITKRGQNVTFRCDPISEHNRLYWYRQTLGQGPEFLTYFQNEAQLEKSRLLSDRFSAERPKGSFSTLEIQRTEQGDSAMYLCASSLVLGAGANVLTFGAGSRLTVL.

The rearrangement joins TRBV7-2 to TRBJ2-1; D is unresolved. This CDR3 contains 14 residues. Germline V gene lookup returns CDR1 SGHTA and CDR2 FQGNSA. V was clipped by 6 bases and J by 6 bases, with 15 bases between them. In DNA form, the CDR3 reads TGTGCCAGCAGTAGCCGGGCCCCACCCAATGAGCAGTTCTTC. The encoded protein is CASSSRAPPNEQFF.

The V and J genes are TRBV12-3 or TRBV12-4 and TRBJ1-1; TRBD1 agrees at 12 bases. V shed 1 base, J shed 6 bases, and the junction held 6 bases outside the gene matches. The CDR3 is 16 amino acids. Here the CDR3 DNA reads TGTGCCAGCAGTTTAGGGGACAGGGGGCCCGAGCCTGAAGCTTTCTTT. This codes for CASSLGDRGPEPEAFF.

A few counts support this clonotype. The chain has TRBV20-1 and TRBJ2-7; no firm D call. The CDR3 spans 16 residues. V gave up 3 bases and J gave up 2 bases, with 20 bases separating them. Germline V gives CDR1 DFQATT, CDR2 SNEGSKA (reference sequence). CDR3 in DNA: TGCAGTGCTAGGGCCAGGAATCTACTGGATACCTACGAGCAGTACTTC. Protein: CSARARNLLDTYEQYF.

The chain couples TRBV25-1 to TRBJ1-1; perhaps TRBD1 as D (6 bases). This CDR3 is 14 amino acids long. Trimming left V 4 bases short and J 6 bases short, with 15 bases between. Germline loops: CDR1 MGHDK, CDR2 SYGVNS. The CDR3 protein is CASSVGVGAAEAFF. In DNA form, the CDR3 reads TGTGCCAGCAGTGTAGGGGTGGGGGCGGCTGAAGCTTTCTTT.

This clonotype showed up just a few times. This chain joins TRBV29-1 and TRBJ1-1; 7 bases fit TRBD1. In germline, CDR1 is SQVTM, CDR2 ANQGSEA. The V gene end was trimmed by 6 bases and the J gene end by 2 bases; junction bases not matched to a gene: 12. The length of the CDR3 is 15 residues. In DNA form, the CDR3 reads TGCAGCGTGAGGGACAGCGGGGGAATCAACACTGAAGCTTTCTTT. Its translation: CSVRDSGGINTEAFF.

The CDR3 here is CASRESSYNEQFF. CDR3 DNA: TGTGCCAGCAGGGAGAGCTCCTACAATGAGCAGTTCTTC. V and J are TRBV6-5 and TRBJ2-1; D unresolved. Per germline, CDR1 MNHEY and CDR2 SVGAGI. The CDR3 length is 13 residues. V was clipped by 6 bases and J by 0 bases, with 6 bases between them.

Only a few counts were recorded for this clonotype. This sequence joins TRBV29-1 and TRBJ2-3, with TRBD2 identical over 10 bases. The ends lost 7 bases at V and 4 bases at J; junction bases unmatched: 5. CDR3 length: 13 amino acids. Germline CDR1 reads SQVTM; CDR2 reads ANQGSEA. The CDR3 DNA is TGCAGCGGCTCCCTAGCGGGAGCAGATACGCAGTATTTT. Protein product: CSGSLAGADTQYF.

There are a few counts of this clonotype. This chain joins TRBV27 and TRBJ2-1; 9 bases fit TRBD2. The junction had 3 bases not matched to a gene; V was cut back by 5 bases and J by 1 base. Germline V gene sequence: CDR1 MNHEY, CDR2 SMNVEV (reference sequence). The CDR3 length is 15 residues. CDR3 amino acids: CASSHSGSSYNEQFF. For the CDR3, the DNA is TGTGCCAGCAGTCATAGCGGGAGTTCCTACAATGAGCAGTTCTTC.

The CDR3 protein is CSVDKGRDGLVEAFF. CDR3 bases: TGCAGCGTTGACAAGGGGCGGGACGGGTTAGTGGAAGCTTTCTTT. The genes are TRBV29-1 and TRBJ1-1, with a possible D match to TRBD1 (5 bases). The CDR3 has 15 residues. Germline values: CDR1 SQVTM, CDR2 ANQGSEA. Trimming stripped 3 bases from V and 8 bases from J, with 22 bases between.

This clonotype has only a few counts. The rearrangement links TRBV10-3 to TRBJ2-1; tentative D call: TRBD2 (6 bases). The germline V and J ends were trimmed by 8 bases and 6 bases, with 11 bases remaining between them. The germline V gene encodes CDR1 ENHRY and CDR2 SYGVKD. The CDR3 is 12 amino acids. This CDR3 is CAIGGFSNEQFF. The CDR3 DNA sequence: TGTGCCATCGGGGGGTTTAGCAATGAGCAGTTCTTC.

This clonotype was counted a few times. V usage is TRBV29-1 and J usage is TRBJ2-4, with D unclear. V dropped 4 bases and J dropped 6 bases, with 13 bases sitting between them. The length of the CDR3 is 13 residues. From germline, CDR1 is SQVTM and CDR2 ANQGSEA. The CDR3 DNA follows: TGCAGCGTTGGATCTGGGATACTAAACATTCAGTACTTC. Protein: CSVGSGILNIQYF.